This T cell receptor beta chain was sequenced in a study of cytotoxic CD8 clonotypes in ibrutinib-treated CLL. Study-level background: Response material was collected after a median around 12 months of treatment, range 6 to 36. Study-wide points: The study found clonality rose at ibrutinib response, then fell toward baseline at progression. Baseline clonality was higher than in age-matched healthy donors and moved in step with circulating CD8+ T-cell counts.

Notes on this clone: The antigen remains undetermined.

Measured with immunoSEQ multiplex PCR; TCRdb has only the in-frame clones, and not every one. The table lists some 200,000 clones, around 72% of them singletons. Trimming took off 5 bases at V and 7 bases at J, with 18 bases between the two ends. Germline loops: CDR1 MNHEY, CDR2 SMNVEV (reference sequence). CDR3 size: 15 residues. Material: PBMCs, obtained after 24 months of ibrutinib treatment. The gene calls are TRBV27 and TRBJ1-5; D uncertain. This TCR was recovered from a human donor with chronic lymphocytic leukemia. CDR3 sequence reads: CASSTRAGRSQPQHF. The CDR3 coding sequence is TGTGCCAGCAGTACCCGGGCGGGGAGGAGCCAGCCCCAGCATTTT.